Listed below are T cell receptor beta chains from one sample, sequenced in a study of blood T cell repertoires in COVID-19. Sequencing was performed with immunoSEQ multiplex PCR; in TCRdb, only in-frame clones are kept and a portion is missing. Of approximately 76,000 clones in the sample, around 82% were seen once. The sequencing sample was made of peripheral blood. The source is a man at least 80 years old with active or convalescent COVID-19. CDR3s include the opening cysteine and the closing phenylalanine or tryptophan. The order of the fields is D gene, clone size, V gene, J gene, CDR3 DNA, CDR3 protein. A D gene is named only where the DNA matches it firmly. The size entry is marked missing in some rows and otherwise reads once, few, many or a size class.

d_call: -
clone_size: -
v_call: TRBV5-4
j_call: TRBJ1-1
cdr3_nt: TGTGCCAGCAGCATTGGACGCAGGGTAATGAACACTGAAGCTTTCTTT
cdr3_aa: CASSIGRRVMNTEAFF

d_call: TRBD2
clone_size: -
v_call: TRBV3-1/TRBV3-2
j_call: TRBJ2-2
cdr3_nt: TGTGCCAGCAGCCGGAGCGGGAGGGTTGACACCGGGGAGCTGTTTTTT
cdr3_aa: CASSRSGRVDTGELFF

d_call: -
clone_size: once
v_call: TRBV18
j_call: TRBJ1-2
cdr3_nt: TGTGCCAGCTCACCACAAAACGAGGCGCCCACCTTC
cdr3_aa: CASSPQNEAPTF

d_call: TRBD1
clone_size: -
v_call: TRBV19
j_call: TRBJ2-1
cdr3_nt: TGTGCCAGTAGTACTAGGACAGGGGGAGTTGATGAGCAGTTCTTC
cdr3_aa: CASSTRTGGVDEQFF

d_call: TRBD1
clone_size: -
v_call: TRBV30
j_call: TRBJ2-1
cdr3_nt: TGTGCCTGGAGTCCCGGATGGACAGGGGACTACAATGAGCAGTTCTTC
cdr3_aa: CAWSPGWTGDYNEQFF

d_call: -
clone_size: -
v_call: TRBV4-3
j_call: TRBJ1-2
cdr3_nt: TGCGCCAGCAGCCAAGAAGGGGGTACGGGGTATGGCTACACCTTC
cdr3_aa: CASSQEGGTGYGYTF

d_call: -
clone_size: -
v_call: TRBV11-2
j_call: TRBJ2-2
cdr3_nt: TGTGCCAGCAGCTTAGATCCGGGGACACCTGTTACCGGGGAGCTGTTTTTT
cdr3_aa: CASSLDPGTPVTGELFF

d_call: TRBD1
clone_size: -
v_call: TRBV19
j_call: TRBJ1-5
cdr3_nt: TGTGCCAGTACCATGGGACTGACAGGGAGTGGGAATCAGCCCCAGCATTTT
cdr3_aa: CASTMGLTGSGNQPQHF

d_call: -
clone_size: -
v_call: TRBV19
j_call: TRBJ1-1
cdr3_nt: TGTGCCAGTAATCGGGGGGGCACTGAAGCTTTCTTT
cdr3_aa: CASNRGGTEAFF

d_call: TRBD2
clone_size: -
v_call: TRBV30
j_call: TRBJ2-7
cdr3_nt: TGTGCCTGGGGGGAGGGACCGAGGCAGTACTTC
cdr3_aa: CAWGEGPRQYF

d_call: -
clone_size: -
v_call: TRBV30
j_call: TRBJ1-2
cdr3_nt: TGTGCCTGGAGCGAGGGAGGGGAGGGCTACACCTTC
cdr3_aa: CAWSEGGEGYTF

d_call: TRBD1
clone_size: -
v_call: TRBV18
j_call: TRBJ2-1
cdr3_nt: TGTGCCAGCTCGCGTACTACAGGGGGCAATGGCAAGGGTGAGCAGTTCTTC
cdr3_aa: CASSRTTGGNGKGEQFF

d_call: -
clone_size: -
v_call: TRBV28
j_call: TRBJ2-3
cdr3_nt: TGTGCCAGCCTCGAGCGGGGCACAGATACGCAGTATTTT
cdr3_aa: CASLERGTDTQYF

d_call: -
clone_size: few
v_call: TRBV28
j_call: TRBJ1-1
cdr3_nt: TGTGCCAGCACCAAACAGGGTGTATGGAATGAAGCTTTCTTT
cdr3_aa: CASTKQGVWNEAFF

d_call: -
clone_size: -
v_call: TRBV6-6
j_call: TRBJ2-7
cdr3_nt: TGTGCCAGCAGTTACTCCTTTAGCGGAGCAATCTACGAGCAGTACTTC
cdr3_aa: CASSYSFSGAIYEQYF

d_call: TRBD1
clone_size: once
v_call: TRBV27
j_call: TRBJ1-6
cdr3_nt: TGTGCCAGCAGTTTATTGGGACAGGGGGCCCCGAATTCACCCCTCCACTTT
cdr3_aa: CASSLLGQGAPNSPLHF

d_call: TRBD1
clone_size: few
v_call: TRBV28
j_call: TRBJ1-2
cdr3_nt: TGTGCCAGCACCGACACAGGGGGGCGTTACTACACCTTC
cdr3_aa: CASTDTGGRYYTF

d_call: -
clone_size: -
v_call: TRBV3-1/TRBV3-2
j_call: TRBJ1-6
cdr3_nt: TGTGCCAGCAGCCAAGATCAGAAACCCCTCCACTTT
cdr3_aa: CASSQDQKPLHF

d_call: TRBD2
clone_size: -
v_call: TRBV10-1
j_call: TRBJ2-3
cdr3_nt: TGCGCCAGCAGTGAACACGGACTAGCGGGAGTGAGCACAGATACGCAGTATTTT
cdr3_aa: CASSEHGLAGVSTDTQYF

d_call: -
clone_size: -
v_call: TRBV19
j_call: TRBJ1-4
cdr3_nt: TGTGCCAGTCGACAGACAGCAACTAATGAAAAACTGTTTTTT
cdr3_aa: CASRQTATNEKLFF

d_call: -
clone_size: -
v_call: TRBV11-2
j_call: TRBJ1-3
cdr3_nt: TGTGCCAGCAGCTCCTACTCGGTACGGGGGGGCACCATATATTTT
cdr3_aa: CASSSYSVRGGTIYF

d_call: -
clone_size: -
v_call: TRBV4-1
j_call: TRBJ2-5
cdr3_nt: TGCGCCAGCAGCCAAGGTCGTACATCGACGGGAGAGACCCAGTACTTC
cdr3_aa: CASSQGRTSTGETQYF

d_call: TRBD1
clone_size: -
v_call: TRBV6-5
j_call: TRBJ1-1
cdr3_nt: TGTGCCACCTCTAATTCGGGACAGAGGAACACTGAAGCTTTCTTT
cdr3_aa: CATSNSGQRNTEAFF

d_call: -
clone_size: -
v_call: TRBV29-1
j_call: TRBJ2-7
cdr3_nt: TGCAGCGTCCCCGGGACATACTCCTACGAGCAGTACTTC
cdr3_aa: CSVPGTYSYEQYF

d_call: -
clone_size: -
v_call: TRBV7-3
j_call: TRBJ2-1
cdr3_nt: TGTGCCAGCAGCTTGACAGGGAGGTACAATGAGCAGTTCTTC
cdr3_aa: CASSLTGRYNEQFF

d_call: TRBD2
clone_size: -
v_call: TRBV7-2
j_call: TRBJ2-2
cdr3_nt: TGTGCCAGCAGCACGAGCGGGGGGAACACCGGGGAGCTGTTTTTT
cdr3_aa: CASSTSGGNTGELFF